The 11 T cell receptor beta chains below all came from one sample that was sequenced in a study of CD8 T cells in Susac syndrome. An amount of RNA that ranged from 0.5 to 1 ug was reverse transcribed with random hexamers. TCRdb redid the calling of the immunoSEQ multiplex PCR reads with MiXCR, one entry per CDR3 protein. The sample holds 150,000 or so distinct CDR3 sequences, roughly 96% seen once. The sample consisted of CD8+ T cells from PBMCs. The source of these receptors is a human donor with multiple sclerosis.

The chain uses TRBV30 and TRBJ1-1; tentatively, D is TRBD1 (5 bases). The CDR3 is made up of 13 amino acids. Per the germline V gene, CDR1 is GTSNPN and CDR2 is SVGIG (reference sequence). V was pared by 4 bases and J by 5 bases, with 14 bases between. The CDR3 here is CAWTADGGTEAFF. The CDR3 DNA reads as TGTGCCTGGACCGCCGATGGGGGAACTGAAGCTTTCTTT.

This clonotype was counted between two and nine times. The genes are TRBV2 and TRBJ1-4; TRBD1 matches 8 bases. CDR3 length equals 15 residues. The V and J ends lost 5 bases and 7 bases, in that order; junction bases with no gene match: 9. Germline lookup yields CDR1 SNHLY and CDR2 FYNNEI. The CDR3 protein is CASSSPGGAGEKLFF. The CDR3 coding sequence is TGTGCCAGCAGTTCCCCAGGGGGCGCAGGTGAAAAACTGTTTTTT.

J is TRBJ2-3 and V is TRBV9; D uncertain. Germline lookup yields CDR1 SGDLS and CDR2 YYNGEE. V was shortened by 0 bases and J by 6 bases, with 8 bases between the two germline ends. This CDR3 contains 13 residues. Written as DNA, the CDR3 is TGTGCCAGCAGCGTAGAACCCCCTGATACGCAGTATTTT. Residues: CASSVEPPDTQYF.

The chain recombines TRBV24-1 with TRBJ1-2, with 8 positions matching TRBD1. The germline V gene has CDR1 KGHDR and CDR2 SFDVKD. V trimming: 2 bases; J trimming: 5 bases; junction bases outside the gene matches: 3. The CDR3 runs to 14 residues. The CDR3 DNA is TGTGCCACCAGTGATTCGGACAGGGTTTATGGCTACACCTTC. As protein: CATSDSDRVYGYTF.

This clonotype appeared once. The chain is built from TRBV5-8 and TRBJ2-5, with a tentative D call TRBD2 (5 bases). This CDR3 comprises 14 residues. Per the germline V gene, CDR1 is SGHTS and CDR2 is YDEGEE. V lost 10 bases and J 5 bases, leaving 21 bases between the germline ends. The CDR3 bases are TGTGCCGGAGGCGTCGGCACACTAGGGGAGACCCAGTACTTC. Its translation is CAGGVGTLGETQYF.

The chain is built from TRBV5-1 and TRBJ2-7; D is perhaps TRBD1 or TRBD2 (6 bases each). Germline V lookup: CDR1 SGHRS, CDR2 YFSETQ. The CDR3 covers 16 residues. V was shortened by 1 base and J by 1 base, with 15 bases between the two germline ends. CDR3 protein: CASSLTGAAPSYEQYF. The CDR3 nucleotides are TGCGCCAGCAGCTTGACGGGGGCGGCCCCATCCTACGAGCAGTACTTC.

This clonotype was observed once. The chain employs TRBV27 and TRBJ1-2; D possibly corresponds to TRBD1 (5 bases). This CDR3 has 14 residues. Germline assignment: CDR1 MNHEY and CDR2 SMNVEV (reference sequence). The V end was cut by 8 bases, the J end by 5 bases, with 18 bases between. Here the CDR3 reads CASGRGGEVYGYTF. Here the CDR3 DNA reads TGTGCCAGCGGCCGGGGAGGGGAGGTTTATGGCTACACCTTC.

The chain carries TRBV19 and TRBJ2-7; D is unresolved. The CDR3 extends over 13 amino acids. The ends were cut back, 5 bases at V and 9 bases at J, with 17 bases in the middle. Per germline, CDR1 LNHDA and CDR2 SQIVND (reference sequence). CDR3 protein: CASSPFGSPRQYF. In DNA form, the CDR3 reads TGTGCCAGTAGTCCCTTTGGCAGCCCGAGGCAGTACTTC.

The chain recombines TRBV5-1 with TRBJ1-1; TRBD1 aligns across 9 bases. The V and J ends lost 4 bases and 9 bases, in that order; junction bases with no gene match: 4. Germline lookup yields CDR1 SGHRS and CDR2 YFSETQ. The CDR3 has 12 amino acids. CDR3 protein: CASSPGQGKAFF. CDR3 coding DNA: TGCGCCAGCAGCCCGGGACAGGGTAAAGCTTTCTTT.

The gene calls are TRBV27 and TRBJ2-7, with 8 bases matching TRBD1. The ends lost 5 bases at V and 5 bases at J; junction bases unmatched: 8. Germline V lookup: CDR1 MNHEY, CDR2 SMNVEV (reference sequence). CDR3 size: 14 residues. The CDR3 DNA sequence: TGTGCCAGCAGTATTGCGGGACAGGCTCACGAGCAGTACTTC. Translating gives CASSIAGQAHEQYF.

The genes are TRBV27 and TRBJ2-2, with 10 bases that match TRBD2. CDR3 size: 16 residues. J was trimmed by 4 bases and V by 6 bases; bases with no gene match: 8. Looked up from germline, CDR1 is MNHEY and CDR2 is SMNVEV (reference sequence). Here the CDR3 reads CASSPLAGATTGELFF. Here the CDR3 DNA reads TGTGCCAGCAGCCCGCTAGCGGGGGCCACCACCGGGGAGCTGTTTTTT.